The T cell receptor (beta chain) under discussion was sequenced for a study of blood T cell repertoires in COVID-19. Turning to the study itself: Nucleic acid was either cDNA or gDNA, and it came from T cells, B-cell-depleted T cells, or PBMCs.

CDR3 length equals 15 residues. CDR1 is SGHRS and CDR2 is YFSETQ in the germline V gene. J lost 4 bases, V lost 4 bases, and 7 bases had no gene match. Under the authors' procedure: Quantification of nucleated cells was approximated via reference gene primer amplification. Repertoires were generated with immunoSEQ multiplex PCR, while TCRdb's copy carries only in-frame clones and drops some. V, J and clone size were drawn from that table, and D and trimming were deduced from the DNA. This sample carries about 220,000 clones, approximately 86% of them seen once, and the ten largest clones take approximately 3%.

The origin of this receptor is a woman in her 30s who had recovered from COVID-19. This chain joins TRBV5-1 and TRBJ2-5; 10 nucleotides agree with TRBD1. The source material was peripheral blood. CDR3 in amino acids: CASSIGDRGSETQYF. CDR3 bases: TGCGCCAGCAGCATTGGGGACAGGGGTTCAGAGACCCAGTACTTC.